Shown below are 24 T cell receptor beta chains from a single sample sequenced in a study of blood T cell repertoires in COVID-19. This table comes from immunoSEQ multiplex PCR, and its TCRdb copy is limited to in-frame clones, with some not included. Of approximately 99,000 clones in the sample, more than 65% were seen once. Sequenced input: peripheral blood. These receptors were taken from a woman of 80 years or more with active or convalescent COVID-19.

This clone was detected a few times. The V gene is TRBV13, the J gene TRBJ1-6; 7 nucleotides align to TRBD1. The CDR3 covers 15 residues. J lost 4 bases, V lost 5 bases, and 5 bases had no gene match. Germline CDR1 PRHDT, CDR2 FYEKMQ (reference sequence). The DNA for the CDR3 is TGTGCCAGCAGCCAGGGGGGACATTATAATTCACCCCTCCACTTT. This codes for CASSQGGHYNSPLHF.

This clone occurred a few times. The chain carries TRBV29-1 and TRBJ2-1; TRBD2 agrees at 7 bases. This CDR3 comprises 13 residues. Germline values: CDR1 SQVTM, CDR2 ANQGSEA. V trimming: 8 bases; J trimming: 5 bases; junction bases outside the gene matches: 9. CDR3 DNA: TGCAGCTTAGGCGGGAGTGTCCACAATGAGCAGTTCTTC. Translating it yields CSLGGSVHNEQFF.

The rearrangement uses TRBV4-1 and TRBJ1-2; 9 bases map to TRBD1. The CDR3 is made up of 16 amino acids. Germline CDR1 MGHRA, CDR2 YSYEKL. V lost 4 bases, J lost 10 bases, and 16 bases stayed unmatched. The CDR3 protein is CASSPTGQGTAVDYTF. The CDR3 DNA follows: TGCGCCAGCAGCCCTACCGGACAGGGGACCGCTGTGGACTACACCTTC.

The chain carries TRBV6-1 and TRBJ2-7; tentative D call: TRBD1 (6 bases). This CDR3 has 16 amino acids. Germline V CDR1 and CDR2: MNHNS, SASEGT. V was pared by 2 bases and J by 5 bases, with 19 bases between. CDR3 DNA sequence: TGTGCCAGCAGTGAATTAAGTGGGCAGGGGCTCCACGAGCAGTACTTC. Translating gives CASSELSGQGLHEQYF.

The chain employs TRBV11-2 and TRBJ2-5, with 7 nucleotides matching TRBD2. Germline CDR1 reads SGHAT; CDR2 reads FQNNGV. This CDR3 region has 17 residues. With 1 base clipped from V and 1 base from J, the junction kept 9 bases outside the gene matches. The CDR3 DNA is TGTGCCAGCAGCTTAGGAGTTGCTAGCGGCCGCCAAGAGACCCAGTACTTC. Amino acids: CASSLGVASGRQETQYF.

The chain couples TRBV27 to TRBJ2-4, with 9 nucleotides matching TRBD1. Germline loops: CDR1 MNHEY, CDR2 SMNVEV (reference sequence). Germline trimming cut 5 bases from V and 7 bases from J; bases unmatched to any gene: 6. CDR3 length: 14 amino acids. The CDR3 DNA is TGTGCCAGCAGTCTAGGACAGGGGAGTAACATTCAGTACTTC. Its translation is CASSLGQGSNIQYF.

Note on this clone: A junction end diverges from the germline sequence, so it may reflect a read error. Here the CDR3 reads CASSLFTGTGDSPLHF. The CDR3 DNA sequence: TGTGCCAGCAGCTTATTCACCGGGACAGGGGATTCACCCCTCCACTTT. V usage is TRBV5-1 and J usage is TRBJ1-6; 10 bases fit TRBD1. Germline-derived CDR1 and CDR2 are SGHRS and YFSETQ. The CDR3 loop spans 16 amino acids.

The chain joins TRBV2 to TRBJ2-3; 11 bases map to TRBD2. Trimming took 1 base from V and 2 from J; bases not matched to a gene: 8. CDR1 SNHLY and CDR2 FYNNEI come from the germline V gene. The CDR3 spans 18 residues. This chain's CDR3 is CASSEGTSGPPSTDTQYF. Here the CDR3 DNA reads TGTGCCAGCAGTGAAGGGACTAGCGGGCCTCCTTCCACAGATACGCAGTATTTT.

The chain employs TRBV15 and TRBJ1-6, with a possible D match to TRBD1 (6 bases). The CDR3 length is 15 residues. V was trimmed by 6 bases and J by 8 bases, leaving 17 bases between them. Germline lookup yields CDR1 LNHNV and CDR2 YYDKDF (reference sequence). DNA of the CDR3: TGTGCCACCAGAAAGCGGTGGGGGGGCTATTCACCCCTCCACTTT. This gives the protein CATRKRWGGYSPLHF.

In this sample, this clone turned up a few times. The V and J genes are TRBV4-2 and TRBJ1-3, with D maybe TRBD1 (6 bases). Per germline, CDR1 LGHNA and CDR2 YNFKEQ. V was clipped by 0 bases and J by 3 bases, with 9 bases between them. The length of the CDR3 is 15 residues. Here the CDR3 reads CASSQEQGDGNTIYF. The CDR3 nucleotides read TGTGCCAGCAGCCAAGAACAGGGAGATGGAAACACCATATATTTT.

The CDR3 spells CSAGQTRAQYF. The CDR3 bases are TGCAGTGCCGGACAGACAAGGGCCCAGTACTTC. The chain has TRBV20-1 and TRBJ2-5; D possibly corresponds to TRBD1 (6 bases). The CDR3 is 11 amino acids. Trimming took off 6 bases at V and 9 bases at J, with 14 bases between the two ends. Germline CDR1 is DFQATT and CDR2 is SNEGSKA (reference sequence).

The chain has TRBV3-1 (or the pseudogene TRBV3-2) and TRBJ1-2; 9 nucleotides line up with TRBD1. CDR3 size: 15 residues. With 1 base clipped from V and 7 bases from J, the junction kept 7 bases outside the gene matches. Germline V lookup: CDR1 LGHDT, CDR2 YNNKEL (reference sequence). The CDR3 DNA sequence: TGTGCCAGCAGCCAAGCGGGAACAGGGGGCCGTGGCTACACCTTC. Translation gives CASSQAGTGGRGYTF.

J is TRBJ2-7 and V is TRBV10-2, with D perhaps matching TRBD2 (6 bases). Germline values: CDR1 WSHSY, CDR2 SAAADI. The V and J ends lost 10 bases and 0 bases respectively, with 13 bases between them. The CDR3 is made up of 13 amino acids. The DNA for the CDR3 is TGCGCCACCGCGGGACTCCCCTCCTACGAGCAGTACTTC. Amino acids: CATAGLPSYEQYF.

A single count supports this clone. The chain combines TRBV7-2 with TRBJ2-3, with D tentatively TRBD2 (5 bases). V lost 5 bases to trimming and J lost 0 bases, with 9 bases between them. Germline values: CDR1 SGHTA, CDR2 FQGNSA. The CDR3 runs to 14 residues. CDR3 DNA sequence: TGTGCCAGCAGCGCCGCGGGTAGCACAGATACGCAGTATTTT. It yields the protein CASSAAGSTDTQYF.

The chain carries TRBV11-3 and TRBJ2-1; 9 bases fit TRBD2. Germline CDR1 reads SGHNT; CDR2 reads YENEEA. Germline trimming cut 5 bases from V and 3 bases from J; bases unmatched to any gene: 5. The CDR3 covers 15 residues. The CDR3 region is CASSQTSGSYNEQFF. In DNA, the CDR3 is TGTGCCAGCAGCCAGACTAGCGGAAGCTACAATGAGCAGTTCTTC.

This sequence joins TRBV5-4 and TRBJ2-3, with a possible D match to TRBD2 (5 bases). Trimming cost V 3 bases and J 0 bases, with 11 bases left between them. Germline CDR1 and CDR2: SGHNT and YYREEE (reference sequence). The CDR3 is 15 residues long. The CDR3 bases are TGTGCCAGCAGCTCCCAGCGGCCTAGCACAGATACGCAGTATTTT. Translating gives CASSSQRPSTDTQYF. Full variable domain (missing parts from reference TRBV5-4 and TRBJ2-3): ETGVTQSPTHLIKTRGQQVTLRCSSQSGHNTVSWYQQALGQGPQFIFQYYREEENGRGNFPPRFSGLQFPNYSSELNVNALELDDSALYLCASSSQRPSTDTQYFGPGTRLTVL.

The chain combines TRBV18 with TRBJ2-2, with a tentative D call TRBD2 (5 bases). From germline, CDR1 is KGHSH and CDR2 LQKENI. CDR3 length equals 16 residues. V was pared by 6 bases and J by 0 bases, with 14 bases between. In DNA, the CDR3 is TGTGCCAGCTCCTCGAGGGCGGCGGCGAACACCGGGGAGCTGTTTTTT. Amino acid sequence: CASSSRAAANTGELFF.

The rearrangement joins TRBV6-5 to TRBJ2-1; 10 bases fit TRBD2. CDR3 length: 14 amino acids. Losses at the gene ends were 5 bases for V and 6 bases for J; bases not matched to a gene: 4. CDR1 is MNHEY and CDR2 is SVGAGI in the germline V gene. CDR3 bases: TGTGCCAGCAGTCCGACTAGCGGGCGCAATGAGCAGTTCTTC. Its protein product is CASSPTSGRNEQFF.

V is TRBV7-2 and J is TRBJ1-4; TRBD1 aligns across 9 bases. This CDR3 spans 14 amino acids. In germline, CDR1 is SGHTA, CDR2 FQGNSA. After removal of 5 bases from V and 8 bases from J, the junction contained 6 bases not matched to a gene. CDR3 in amino acids: CASSPRTGEEKLFF. The CDR3 DNA is TGTGCCAGCAGCCCCCGGACAGGGGAGGAAAAACTGTTTTTT.

The rearrangement links TRBV30 to TRBJ1-2; 11 bases map to TRBD1. CDR1 and CDR2 (germline): GTSNPN, SVGIG (reference sequence). The J segment lost 4 bases and the V segment lost 5 bases, leaving 21 bases of the junction unmatched. The CDR3 runs 19 residues. The CDR3 DNA reads as TGTGCCTGGCTCCGATTGGGGGACAGGGGGGGGCCCGGGCCCTATGGCTACACCTTC. Translation: CAWLRLGDRGGPGPYGYTF. The full variable domain, completed using reference TRBV30 and TRBJ1-2, is SQTIHQWPATLVQPVGSPLSLECTVEGTSNPNLYWYRQAAGRGLQLLFYSVGIGQISSEVPQNLSASRPQDRQFILSSKKLLLSDSGFYLCAWLRLGDRGGPGPYGYTFGSGTRLTVV.

The chain joins TRBV7-6 to TRBJ2-3, with D uncertain. The CDR3 spans 15 residues. Trimming removed 5 bases at V and 0 bases at J, with 12 bases between. Per germline, CDR1 SGHVS and CDR2 FNYEAQ. CDR3 protein: CASSPRRPSTDTQYF. CDR3 DNA sequence: TGTGCCAGCAGCCCCCGCAGGCCAAGCACAGATACGCAGTATTTT. The full variable domain, in which reference TRBV7-6 and TRBJ2-3 provide the parts outside the CDR3, is GAGVSQSPRYKVTKRGQDVALRCDPISGHVSLYWYRQALGQGPEFLTYFNYEAQQDKSGLPNDRFSAERPEGSISTLTIQRTEQRDSAMYRCASSPRRPSTDTQYFGPGTRLTVL.

The V call is TRBV6-5, the J call TRBJ2-2; possible D gene TRBD2, 5 bases. Germline V lookup: CDR1 MNHEY, CDR2 SVGAGI. The CDR3 is 16 amino acids. V lost 4 bases, J lost 2 bases, and 14 bases lay in between. CDR3 sequence: CASSSDYFHNTGELFF. DNA for the CDR3: TGTGCCAGCAGTTCCGACTACTTCCATAACACCGGGGAGCTGTTTTTT.

CDR3 amino acids: CASSAQTGGNTIYF. The CDR3 bases are TGCGCCAGCAGCGCCCAGACAGGAGGAAACACCATATATTTT. V and J are TRBV5-1 and TRBJ1-3; tentatively, D is TRBD1 (6 bases). Germline V gene lookup returns CDR1 SGHRS and CDR2 YFSETQ. V dropped 4 bases and J dropped 4 bases, with 12 bases sitting between them. This CDR3 spans 14 amino acids.

V gene TRBV15 combines with J gene TRBJ2-7, with D tentatively TRBD1 (6 bases). Trimming left V 1 base short and J 7 bases short, with 14 bases between. Germline V gives CDR1 LNHNV, CDR2 YYDKDF (reference sequence). This CDR3 is built from 14 residues. This chain's CDR3 is CATSRAQGAKEQYF. The CDR3 DNA is TGTGCCACCAGCAGAGCACAGGGAGCGAAAGAGCAGTACTTC. The variable domain in full, with the rest retrieved from reference TRBV15 and TRBJ2-7, is DAMVIQNPRYQVTQFGKPVTLSCSQTLNHNVMYWYQQKSSQAPKLLFHYYDKDFNNEADTPDNFQSRRPNTSFCFLDIRSPGLGDTAMYLCATSRAQGAKEQYFGPGTRLTVT.